This T cell receptor (beta chain) was recovered during a study of blood T cells in healthy people across ages (dated by TCRdb to the mid-2010s). Broadly, across the study: In model experiments, template switching captured roughly one uniquely barcoded TCR beta cDNA molecule for every two T cells. Age-related changes in TCR beta repertoire diversity were measured in the study by deep sequencing normalized with unique cDNA molecular identifiers. The donors were split into four age groups: young (average about 16 years), middle-aged (about 40), aged (approximately 59) and long-lived (under 85). To avoid experimental bias, donors of different ages were randomly spread across the sequencing lanes. The study analyzed two additional independent replicas of 1 million unique cDNA reads from the same blood draw for two donors, one aged 18 to 29 and one aged 80 or older. Overall results and qualifications from the work: As age increased, observed TCR beta diversity per million T cells dropped in a roughly linear way, and a significant reduction was already evident by age 40. There was a strong correlation between observed TCR beta diversity and the percentage of naive T cells measured by flow cytometry. Because profiling used bulk unsorted PBMCs, naive and antigen-experienced compartments could not be compared conclusively. The CMV infection status of donors was not known, potentially confounding age-related changes in expanded clonotypes. Estimates of total diversity based on one million sequenced T cells were considered lower bounds and underestimates. The long-lived group showed more naive CD4+ T cells, fewer expanded clones and increased TCR diversity than the aged group, suggesting age selection.

Systemically healthy Caucasian individuals from Russia, 35 to 50 in total and aged about 6 to 95 years, were included as donors. Approximately 9.7 milliliters of peripheral blood were drawn from each donor into EDTA-treated Vacutainer tubes. PBMCs were isolated by Ficoll-Paque density-gradient centrifugation, with at least 6.5 million obtained per sample. Trizol reagent was used to extract total RNA from the PBMCs, yielding at least 5 micrograms per sample. For every donor, an aliquot of PBMCs went through flow cytometry to measure the percentages of naive CD45RAhigh/CD27high T cells. The protocol used for the library was 5' RACE. These reads were obtained on an Illumina HiSeq 2500. The second PCR ran for roughly 7 to 11 cycles and used a J-beta primer mix along with a sample-barcoded 5' primer. A unique molecular identifier was introduced onto each TCR beta cDNA molecule by a template-switch 5' adaptor carrying 12 random nucleotides. At least 2.5 million CDR3-containing paired-end reads were obtained from each sample. First-strand cDNA synthesis was performed from all RNA using the Mint cDNA synthesis kit, with priming by a TRBC-specific oligonucleotide. Following uracil-DNA glycosylase treatment, all cDNA underwent a first 18-cycle PCR with the universal primers M1SS and BC2_uni_R. The paper's data handling went like this. For normalization, 1 million high-quality reads, each with a distinct molecular identifier, were randomly selected from each sample. Reads with shared molecular identifiers were discarded instead of being binned into consensus sequences. CDR3 identification, clonotype clustering and error correction used MiTCR with a Q25 quality threshold and the strictest error-elimination algorithm. A nonparametric unseen species model using Euler transformation provided a lower-bound estimate of total TCR beta diversity. The public reads were reprocessed in TCRdb via fastp at Q25 and MiXCR, keeping in-frame beta chains. Merged by CDR3 protein, the rows form single entries marked with the most common genes and DNA. The V and J calls come from TCRdb's annotation, not from the publication. The sample records about 640,000 distinct CDR3 sequences, around 54% of which are singletons. The leading ten clones occupy approximately 40% of the sample.

A word on this clonotype: What this receptor recognizes is not known. Base-call qualities are not available, and no considerably larger clone is one nucleotide away.

From a lookup of the germline V gene, CDR1 and CDR2 are SQVTM and ANQGSEA. The CDR3 runs 15 residues from the cysteine to the phenylalanine. The only DNA kept is the CDR3, 45 bases in frame from the first base. V loses 6 bases at its end and J loses 11 bases; junction bases beyond the gene matches: 14. Recombination linked TRBV29-1 to TRBJ2-5, and 14 junctional nucleotides match TRBD2. This receptor was taken from a man in his 60s in good health. Sequenced: blood. For the CDR3, the sequence is CSVGTSGGQHDEQYF. DNA sequence: TGCAGCGTCGGGACTAGCGGGGGACAACACGATGAGCAGTACTTC.